This entry lists 3 T cell receptor beta chains sequenced from one sample in a study of T cells in Graves' hyperthyroidism and ophthalmopathy. RNA transcripts gave rise to amplified TCR beta CDR3 regions. Using the HTBI primer set, a first-round RT-PCR was run on the TCR CDR3. TCRdb re-called the multiplex PCR reads through MiXCR, storing one row per CDR3 protein. Seen here are 460,000 or so distinct CDR3 sequences, about 15% observed once, and the top ten hold over 15%. Sequences were obtained from blood. The receptors shown here come from a woman under 30 with Graves' hyperthyroidism.

Ten or more counts support this clonotype. The chain joins TRBV7-9 to TRBJ2-1, with D possibly TRBD1 on 5 matching bases. The CDR3 length is 14 residues. Germline V gene sequence: CDR1 SEHNR, CDR2 FQNEAQ (reference sequence). V lost 5 bases and J lost 8, with 16 bases in between. The chain's CDR3 is CASSPLTVRHEQFF. The CDR3 nucleotides are TGTGCCAGCAGCCCCTTGACAGTTAGGCATGAGCAGTTCTTC.

This clonotype was counted at least ten times. The chain employs TRBV6-2 or TRBV6-3 and TRBJ1-1; D might be TRBD1 (5 bases). Per the germline V gene, CDR1 is MNHEY and CDR2 is SVGEGT. The CDR3 runs to 13 residues. V was shortened by 7 bases and J by 6 bases, with 15 bases between the two germline ends. CDR3 residues: CASTEQRGAEAFF. The CDR3 DNA reads TGTGCCAGCACCGAACAGCGGGGGGCTGAAGCTTTCTTT.

This clonotype has ten or more counts. This sequence joins TRBV30 and TRBJ2-3; D might be TRBD1 (6 bases). The germline V gene has CDR1 GTSNPN and CDR2 SVGIG (reference sequence). Trimming took 2 bases from V and 1 from J, leaving 16 bases between them. This CDR3 comprises 16 residues. CDR3 nucleotide sequence: TGTGCCTGGAGTCGAATCCGGGACACGGGCACAGATACGCAGTATTTT. It specifies CAWSRIRDTGTDTQYF. Supplemented by reference TRBV30 and TRBJ2-3, the full variable domain reads SQTIHQWPATLVQPVGSPLSLECTVEGTSNPNLYWYRQAAGRGLQLLFYSVGIGQISSEVPQNLSASRPQDRQFILSSKKLLLSDSGFYLCAWSRIRDTGTDTQYFGPGTRLTVL.